The 30 T cell receptor beta chains listed next were all sequenced from one sample in a study of CD8 T cells in ankylosing spondylitis. TCRdb used MiXCR to reprocess the 5' RACE reads, holding one entry per CDR3 protein. The sample lists 350,000 or so distinct CDR3 sequences, 14% to 15% occurring once. The sequenced sample consisted of blood, either unsorted or a sorted T cell fraction (not recorded which). Every receptor here comes from a male donor with ankylosing spondylitis or in good health (not recorded which).

The chain recombines TRBV20-1 with TRBJ1-5; D remains ambiguous. Germline loops: CDR1 DFQATT, CDR2 SNEGSKA (reference sequence). The CDR3 length is 17 residues. Trimming took 0 bases from V and 2 from J, leaving 17 bases between them. This CDR3 is CSARDRLTAIGNQPQHF. Here the CDR3 DNA reads TGCAGTGCTAGAGATCGGTTAACGGCAATAGGCAATCAGCCCCAGCATTTT.

This clonotype has just a few counts. This chain uses TRBV5-1 with TRBJ2-7; D is unclear. Germline CDR1 is SGHRS and CDR2 is YFSETQ. The CDR3 is 13 residues long. The V and J ends lost 4 bases and 0 bases respectively, with 8 bases between them. This CDR3 reads CASSEEGSYEQYF. The CDR3 region has the DNA TGCGCCAGCAGCGAGGAAGGCTCCTACGAGCAGTACTTC.

The chain is built from TRBV20-1 and TRBJ2-1; D remains ambiguous. The CDR3 is made up of 15 amino acids. V lost 3 bases and J lost 0, with 12 bases in between. Germline loops: CDR1 DFQATT, CDR2 SNEGSKA (reference sequence). As DNA, the CDR3 is TGCAGTGCTAGTTTAGCCAGGAACTCCTACAATGAGCAGTTCTTC. Amino acids: CSASLARNSYNEQFF.

A few counts support this clonotype. The chain recombines TRBV10-3 with TRBJ1-1, with D hard to call. The CDR3 loop spans 14 amino acids. V lost 7 bases, J lost 3 bases, and 15 bases lay in between. CDR1 and CDR2 (germline): ENHRY, SYGVKD. The CDR3, as DNA: TGTGCCATCATCTTTTCTCGCGTGTACACTGAAGCTTTCTTT. Residues: CAIIFSRVYTEAFF.

V usage is TRBV4-1 and J usage is TRBJ2-2; D call uncertain. Germline V gene lookup returns CDR1 MGHRA and CDR2 YSYEKL. The CDR3 runs to 14 residues. V lost 0 bases and J lost 7, with 9 bases in between. The CDR3 reads CASSQDNMGGELFF. The DNA for the CDR3 is TGCGCCAGCAGCCAAGATAACATGGGCGGGGAGCTGTTTTTT.

This clonotype was detected only a few times. This rearrangement joins TRBV12-3 or TRBV12-4 to TRBJ2-2, with D perhaps TRBD1 (5 bases). The CDR3 has 15 amino acids. Trimming cost V 4 bases and J 0 bases, with 9 bases left between them. The CDR3 DNA sequence: TGTGCCAGCAGTTCCCGGACACCGAACACCGGGGAGCTGTTTTTT. Translation: CASSSRTPNTGELFF.

This clonotype was counted a few times. The rearrangement joins TRBV6-4 to TRBJ2-1; tentative D call: TRBD1 (6 bases). This CDR3 has 15 residues. Per the germline V gene, CDR1 is MRHNA and CDR2 is SNTAGT. Between the trimmed V and J ends, which lost 5 bases and 4 bases, there was a span of 15 bases. As DNA, the CDR3 is TGTGCCAGCAGTCGCCAGGGGATGGAATACAATGAGCAGTTCTTC. Its protein product is CASSRQGMEYNEQFF.

This clonotype was counted a few times. This chain links TRBV20-1 with TRBJ2-3; 7 bases match TRBD2. The CDR3 consists of 14 residues. From germline, CDR1 is DFQATT and CDR2 SNEGSKA (reference sequence). The trim removed 4 bases at V and 4 bases at J, leaving 8 bases unmatched. CDR3 bases: TGCAGTGCTACCATAGCGGGCCTCTCAGATACGCAGTATTTT. Protein sequence: CSATIAGLSDTQYF.

At least ten counts were recorded for this clonotype. CDR3 sequence (DNA): TGCGCCAGCAGCTCACGCCGAGGGACTAGCTCCTACAATGAGCAGTTCTTC. Protein sequence: CASSSRRGTSSYNEQFF. J is TRBJ2-1 and V is TRBV5-1; 8 bases map to TRBD2. CDR3 size: 17 residues. J was trimmed by 0 bases and V by 3 bases; bases with no gene match: 8. CDR1 is SGHRS and CDR2 is YFSETQ in the germline V gene.

The rearrangement links TRBV12-3 or TRBV12-4 to TRBJ2-1, with D possibly being TRBD2 (6 bases). This CDR3 is built from 13 residues. Trimming took 0 bases from V and 13 from J, leaving 13 bases between them. The CDR3 is CASSLAGGIPQFF. CDR3 sequence (DNA): TGTGCCAGCAGTTTAGCGGGGGGTATTCCACAGTTCTTC.

The chain links TRBV6-6 to TRBJ2-7; no reliable D call. Between the trimmed V and J ends, which lost 5 bases and 7 bases, there was a span of 9 bases. The CDR3 spans 11 residues. The germline CDR1 and CDR2 sequences are MNHNY and SVGAGI (reference sequence). DNA of the CDR3: TGTGCCAGCAGTCCCTCGGAGGAGCAGTACTTC. Translated, it gives CASSPSEEQYF.

The sample holds a few counts of this clonotype. The chain joins TRBV5-6 to TRBJ2-2; D uncertain. Germline CDR1 reads SGHDT; CDR2 reads YYEEEE. The CDR3 has 13 residues. The V gene lost 0 bases and the J gene lost 3 bases, with 3 bases spanning the gap. The chain's CDR3 is CASSLVHTGELFF. In DNA, the CDR3 is TGTGCCAGCAGCTTGGTTCACACCGGGGAGCTGTTTTTT.

The genes are TRBV3-1 and TRBJ2-3, with 9 bases matching TRBD1. V was pared by 4 bases and J by 2 bases, with 7 bases of the junction left unmatched. The CDR3 contains 16 residues. Germline CDR1 reads LGHDT; CDR2 reads YNNKEL (reference sequence). The CDR3: CASSPPGTGTTDTQYF. Here the CDR3 DNA reads TGTGCCAGCAGCCCCCCAGGGACAGGGACCACAGATACGCAGTATTTT.

The chain couples TRBV27 to TRBJ1-1, with 11 bases that match TRBD1. The CDR3 is 15 amino acids. The J segment lost 4 bases and the V segment lost 5 bases, leaving 6 bases of the junction unmatched. CDR1 is MNHEY and CDR2 is SMNVEV in the germline V gene (reference sequence). As DNA, the CDR3 is TGTGCCAGCAGTCCGGACAGGGGGCAATTCACTGAAGCTTTCTTT. Its translation is CASSPDRGQFTEAFF.

The rearrangement joins TRBV5-1 to TRBJ2-5, with D perhaps matching TRBD2 (5 bases). V was shortened by 4 bases and J by 1 base, with 11 bases between the two germline ends. Looked up from germline, CDR1 is SGHRS and CDR2 is YFSETQ. The CDR3 has 14 amino acids. CDR3 nucleotide sequence: TGCGCCAGCAGCCCGGGGTCGGGCCAAGAGACCCAGTACTTC. Amino acids: CASSPGSGQETQYF.

This clonotype was counted many times. The V gene is TRBV5-1, the J gene TRBJ2-3, with unresolved D. The V end was cut by 6 bases, the J end by 0 bases, with 11 bases between. The CDR3 totals 14 residues. Per germline, CDR1 SGHRS and CDR2 YFSETQ. The CDR3 region has the DNA TGCGCCAGCAATCCCTCTACTAGCACAGATACGCAGTATTTT. Protein: CASNPSTSTDTQYF.

A few counts support this clonotype. The chain recombines TRBV14 with TRBJ1-6; D perhaps matches TRBD1 (5 bases). Germline V lookup: CDR1 SGHDN, CDR2 FVKESK. This CDR3 region has 15 residues. V was shortened by 4 bases and J by 8 bases, with 15 bases between the two germline ends. The DNA for the CDR3 is TGTGCCAGCAGCCCCCTAGCAGGGCCGTATTCACCCCTCCACTTT. It is translated as CASSPLAGPYSPLHF.

This clonotype was seen more than once but under ten times. V and J are TRBV10-1 and TRBJ2-1; tentative D call: TRBD2 (6 bases). The germline gives CDR1 WNHNN, CDR2 SYGVQD (reference sequence). Deletions cut 3 bases from V and 11 bases from J, with 20 bases between. The CDR3 runs 15 residues. The CDR3 sequence: CASSERREGNVQQFF. The CDR3 nucleotides read TGCGCCAGCAGTGAAAGGAGGGAAGGGAATGTTCAGCAGTTCTTC.

Many counts were recorded for this clonotype. The V call is TRBV12-3 or TRBV12-4, the J call TRBJ2-2; 8 nucleotides line up with TRBD1. This CDR3 is 15 amino acids long. The J segment lost 6 bases and the V segment lost 3 bases, leaving 6 bases of the junction unmatched. The CDR3 is CASSFMTGVAGELFF. For the CDR3, the DNA is TGTGCCAGCAGTTTTATGACAGGGGTCGCCGGGGAGCTGTTTTTT.

This chain joins TRBV7-6 and TRBJ2-7; 9 bases are a match to TRBD2. CDR1 and CDR2 from the germline V gene are SGHVS and FNYEAQ. The CDR3 loop spans 16 amino acids. J lost 2 bases, V lost 1 base, and 6 bases had no gene match. CDR3: CASSLVRLAGTYEQYF. CDR3 nucleotides: TGTGCCAGCAGCTTAGTTCGGCTAGCGGGGACCTACGAGCAGTACTTC. Full variable domain (rest looked up from reference TRBV7-6 and TRBJ2-7): GAGVSQSPRYKVTKRGQDVALRCDPISGHVSLYWYRQALGQGPEFLTYFNYEAQQDKSGLPNDRFSAERPEGSISTLTIQRTEQRDSAMYRCASSLVRLAGTYEQYFGPGTRLTVT.

Only a few counts were recorded for this clonotype. CDR3 amino acids: CASGTGDGYTF. CDR3 bases: TGTGCCAGCGGGACAGGGGATGGCTACACCTTC. The genes are TRBV3-1 and TRBJ1-2; TRBD1 agrees at 10 bases. The germline V gene encodes CDR1 LGHDT and CDR2 YNNKEL (reference sequence). This CDR3 has 11 residues. V was pared by 8 bases and J by 6 bases, with 0 bases of the junction left unmatched.

The V call is TRBV6-1, the J call TRBJ2-1; 9 nucleotides line up with TRBD1. V lost 8 bases, J lost 1 base, and 3 bases stayed unmatched. This CDR3 is 14 amino acids long. Germline V gene lookup returns CDR1 MNHNS and CDR2 SASEGT. The CDR3 spells CASLQGASYNEQFF. For the CDR3, the DNA is TGTGCCAGCCTACAGGGGGCATCCTACAATGAGCAGTTCTTC.

The chain uses TRBV5-1 and TRBJ2-3; 8 bases are shared with TRBD2. The trim removed 0 bases at V and 1 base at J, leaving 7 bases unmatched. CDR3 length: 17 amino acids. Per germline, CDR1 SGHRS and CDR2 YFSETQ. For the CDR3, the DNA is TGCGCCAGCAGCTTGGCTGAAAGCGGGGGCCGCACAGATACGCAGTATTTT. Translated, it gives CASSLAESGGRTDTQYF.

V usage is TRBV7-9 and J usage is TRBJ1-4; no reliable D call. The CDR3 consists of 13 residues. Germline values: CDR1 SEHNR, CDR2 FQNEAQ (reference sequence). With 2 bases removed from V and 6 bases from J, the gap between germline ends came to 7 bases. This CDR3 reads CASSLTVDEKLFF. The CDR3 DNA reads as TGTGCCAGCAGCTTAACAGTGGATGAAAAACTGTTTTTT.

V and J are TRBV27 and TRBJ2-2; the D gene is possibly TRBD1 (6 bases). Germline values: CDR1 MNHEY, CDR2 SMNVEV (reference sequence). The CDR3 sequence is 12 residues long. Trimming pared 2 bases from V and 12 bases from J, leaving 10 bases between. This CDR3 is CASSLVQGQLFF. The CDR3 DNA follows: TGTGCCAGCAGTTTAGTACAGGGACAGCTGTTTTTT.

V gene TRBV20-1 combines with J gene TRBJ1-1; D perhaps matches TRBD1 (6 bases). Germline lookup yields CDR1 DFQATT and CDR2 SNEGSKA (reference sequence). With 8 bases removed from V and 2 bases from J, the gap between germline ends came to 18 bases. The CDR3 length is 14 residues. CDR3 in amino acids: CSSTGGRLNTEAFF. The CDR3 coding sequence is TGCAGTTCAACCGGGGGCAGGCTAAACACTGAAGCTTTCTTT.

The chain links TRBV5-1 to TRBJ2-1; D remains unclear. Between the trimmed V and J ends, which lost 4 bases and 4 bases, there was a span of 9 bases. Germline-derived CDR1 and CDR2 are SGHRS and YFSETQ. The CDR3 consists of 13 residues. The CDR3 is CASSTDAYNEQFF. For the CDR3, the DNA is TGCGCCAGCAGCACAGACGCGTACAATGAGCAGTTCTTC.

At least ten counts were recorded for this clonotype. The V and J genes are TRBV5-1 and TRBJ2-1; 10 bases align to TRBD1. CDR1 SGHRS and CDR2 YFSETQ come from the germline V gene. CDR3 length: 15 amino acids. Trimming removed 0 bases from V and 4 bases from J; junction bases left unmatched: 1. The CDR3 region is CASSLVGQGYNEQFF. CDR3 nucleotides: TGCGCCAGCAGCTTGGTGGGACAGGGGTACAATGAGCAGTTCTTC.

The genes are TRBV3-1 and TRBJ1-5; D unclear. This CDR3 has 15 amino acids. Looked up from germline, CDR1 is LGHDT and CDR2 is YNNKEL (reference sequence). Between the trimmed V and J ends, which lost 1 base and 4 bases, there was a span of 11 bases. The CDR3 DNA sequence: TGTGCCAGCAGCCAAGGGTCGGCCGGAAATCAGCCCCAGCATTTT. This encodes CASSQGSAGNQPQHF.

The V gene is TRBV19, the J gene TRBJ2-7, with D unresolved. The CDR3 spans 14 residues. Looked up from germline, CDR1 is LNHDA and CDR2 is SQIVND (reference sequence). V was pared by 1 base and J by 1 base, with 8 bases between. The CDR3 loop reads CASSIGGDSYEQYF. DNA for the CDR3: TGTGCCAGTAGTATAGGTGGTGATTCCTACGAGCAGTACTTC.